The entry that follows covers one T cell receptor beta chain sequence. Its antigen is not known. This record belongs to a study of radiotherapy plus CTLA-4 blockade in lung cancer. Study outcomes and limitations: Following radiotherapy plus ipilimumab, tumor-derived TCR clones expanded in the blood.

CDR3 length: 13 amino acids. Germline V gives CDR1 SGHTA, CDR2 FQGNSA. Trimming removed 1 base from V and 7 bases from J, with 10 bases in between. Sequencing used immunoSEQ multiplex PCR; TCRdb keeps in-frame clones, though not all of them. The table shows about 38,000 clones, with about 70% occurring only once. Participants had chemo-refractory metastatic non-small-cell lung cancer and were treated with focal radiation plus ipilimumab CTLA-4 blockade. This specimen consisted of peripheral blood, obtained from a patient treated with radiotherapy plus ipilimumab. The chain links TRBV7-2 to TRBJ1-1; D call uncertain. The TCR was taken from a human donor with non-small cell lung cancer who had stable disease on radiotherapy plus ipilimumab. CDR3 sequence (DNA): TGTGCCAGCAGCTTAGATCCGTTGGGTGAAGCTTTCTTT. Protein: CASSLDPLGEAFF.